The 11 T cell receptor beta chains in this list originate from one sample, sequenced in a study of shared clonotypes between healthy human individuals (dated by TCRdb to 2020 to 2021). Receptor amplification or capture employed the immunoSEQ multiplex PCR assay. Sourced from immuneACCESS, this table was stored by TCRdb with only in-frame sequences that have V and J called. A share of the clones is absent; for the studies checked, an unresolved V gene accounts for under half, and the remainder has no known explanation. The sample table shows about 480,000 clones, and around 79% are seen once. Of the sample, about an eighth falls within the top ten clones. Material: PBMCs. These receptors originate from a woman between 40 and 55 years old in good health. Some clones in this sample may be carry-over from other donors' samples.

The chain carries TRBV7-9 and TRBJ2-5; 12 bases align to TRBD2. Unmatched junction bases numbered 6, after V lost 2 bases and J lost 5 bases. Germline assignment: CDR1 SEHNR and CDR2 FQNEAQ (reference sequence). The CDR3 totals 16 residues. The CDR3 DNA is TGTGCCAGCAGCTTACGAGGTCTAGCGGGAGGGGAGACCCAGTACTTC. It encodes CASSLRGLAGGETQYF.

This clone was counted only a few times. The CDR3 is CASSYSGRANTEAFF. The CDR3 nucleotides read TGTGCCAGCAGTTACTCGGGACGGGCGAACACTGAAGCTTTCTTT. The gene calls are TRBV6-5 and TRBJ1-1; tentative D call: TRBD1 (5 bases). Looked up from germline, CDR1 is MNHEY and CDR2 is SVGAGI. The V end lost 0 bases, the J end lost 1 base, and 9 bases lay between the germline ends. This CDR3 region has 15 residues.

The V gene is TRBV6-5, the J gene TRBJ2-7; the D gene is possibly TRBD1 (6 bases). Germline CDR1 is MNHEY and CDR2 is SVGAGI. This CDR3 contains 15 residues. V was shortened by 4 bases and J by 2 bases, with 15 bases between the two germline ends. In DNA, the CDR3 is TGTGCCAGCAGTTCCTCCGGGACACAAACCTACGAGCAGTACTTC. This gives the protein CASSSSGTQTYEQYF.

This chain uses TRBV7-2 with TRBJ2-5, with D perhaps matching TRBD2 (6 bases). Deletions cut 5 bases from V and 1 base from J, with 11 bases between. Germline CDR1 SGHTA, CDR2 FQGNSA. CDR3 length equals 14 residues. The DNA for the CDR3 is TGTGCCAGCAGCATGCAGGGAGGCCAAGAGACCCAGTACTTC. Translated, it gives CASSMQGGQETQYF.

V usage is TRBV5-6 and J usage is TRBJ1-1; weak D call: TRBD1 (6 bases). Germline-derived CDR1 and CDR2 are SGHDT and YYEEEE. This CDR3 is 16 amino acids long. V shed 4 bases and J shed 0 bases, with 16 bases lying between them. The CDR3: CASSPRGGTLNTEAFF. The CDR3 region has the DNA TGTGCCAGCAGCCCTAGGGGGGGGACCTTGAACACTGAAGCTTTCTTT.

This chain links TRBV28 with TRBJ2-1, with TRBD1 matching 7 bases. Germline assignment: CDR1 MDHEN and CDR2 SYDVKM. CDR3 size: 14 residues. Unmatched junction bases numbered 9, after V lost 6 bases and J lost 7 bases. CDR3 DNA: TGTGCCAGCAGCCCCATCGACAGGGCGAATGAGCAGTTCTTC. It is translated as CASSPIDRANEQFF.

The chain combines TRBV28 with TRBJ2-5; D possibly matches TRBD1 or TRBD2 (7 bases each). V was shortened by 3 bases and J by 1 base, with 21 bases between the two germline ends. The CDR3 extends over 18 amino acids. Germline CDR1 and CDR2: MDHEN and SYDVKM. The CDR3 spells CASSFWAGGGRAQETQYF. The CDR3 bases are TGTGCCAGCAGTTTCTGGGCAGGGGGAGGGCGGGCCCAAGAGACCCAGTACTTC.

The chain has TRBV7-2 and TRBJ1-5; D call uncertain. CDR1 and CDR2 from the germline V gene are SGHTA and FQGNSA. Trimming pared 1 base from V and 5 bases from J, leaving 6 bases between. CDR3 size: 13 residues. The CDR3 DNA is TGTGCCAGCAGCTTAGGGCAGTATCAGCCCCAGCATTTT. It yields the protein CASSLGQYQPQHF.

V usage is TRBV18 and J usage is TRBJ1-4, with D unclear. Trimming removed 6 bases at V and 4 bases at J, with 12 bases between. Germline CDR1 is KGHSH and CDR2 is LQKENI. The CDR3 has 14 residues. The CDR3 reads CASSPSGGNEKLFF. Written as DNA, the CDR3 is TGTGCCAGCTCCCCAAGTGGCGGTAATGAAAAACTGTTTTTT.

This clone was recorded once. This rearrangement joins TRBV19 to TRBJ2-1; 14 bases line up with TRBD2. Germline CDR1 is LNHDA and CDR2 is SQIVND (reference sequence). Unmatched junction bases numbered 0, after V lost 3 bases and J lost 5 bases. The CDR3 has 15 residues. CDR3 loop: CASSMGLAGDNEQFF. The CDR3 region has the DNA TGTGCCAGTAGTATGGGACTAGCGGGGGACAATGAGCAGTTCTTC.

The V call is TRBV5-1, the J call TRBJ1-4; TRBD1 matches 7 bases. This CDR3 is 17 amino acids long. With 0 bases clipped from V and 2 bases from J, the junction kept 7 bases outside the gene matches. Germline V gene sequence: CDR1 SGHRS, CDR2 YFSETQ. CDR3 protein: CASSLAGTAVTNEKLFF. The CDR3 coding sequence is TGCGCCAGCAGCTTGGCCGGGACAGCCGTTACTAATGAAAAACTGTTTTTT.